This entry is about one T cell receptor (beta chain). What antigen it recognizes has not been identified. Base qualities are not provided; no much larger clone lies one nucleotide away. This sample stems from a study of blood T cell repertoires in COVID-19 (dated by TCRdb to about 2020). Background on the whole study: Collaborator samples came from the United States, Italy and Spain and covered acute and convalescent phases of COVID-19. Deeply sampled blood TCRbeta repertoires from subjects exposed to, actively infected with, or recovered from COVID-19 were included in the dataset. Sample metadata almost always included a de-identified subject ID, COVID-19 status, age in years and sex. Where available, HLA class I and class II types were obtained from metadata supplied by the sample provider rather than from assay-based typing. The samples were drawn from the first 160 participants of the ongoing ImmuneRACE study and from 1,254 subjects provided by 6 global collaborators. The prospective study material was composed of cDNA or gDNA derived from T cells, B-cell-depleted T cells, or PBMCs. The repertoires were released in a freely available public database meant as a resource for research on the immune response to SARS-CoV-2.

Whole blood was collected in K2EDTA tubes by collaborating institutions according to the institutions' own protocols. Collaborator samples were shipped for TCRbeta analysis as frozen whole blood, isolated PBMCs, or DNA extracted from either sample type. TCRbeta CDR3 regions were amplified from genomic DNA by means of the immunoSEQ Assay, a bias-controlled multiplex PCR. The paper's data handling went like this. Within the assay, amplification of reference gene primers was used to estimate how many nucleated cells each sample contained. Sequence reads were collapsed and filtered to measure the absolute abundance of every unique TCRbeta CDR3 rearrangement. For each sample, productive Simpson clonality was calculated by taking the square root of Simpson's diversity index across productive rearrangements. Drawn from immuneACCESS, this table holds only the in-frame rearrangements with V and J called that TCRdb kept. Clones are partly lost; checked studies trace under half to an unresolved V gene and leave the rest unexplained. V and J calls and clone size are those listed in that table; D and trimming were worked out from the DNA. This sample gives approximately 31,000 clones in total; roughly 89% of them show up just once. The ten largest clones take up roughly 28% of the sample.

Points the paper makes about the study in general: How much clinical and demographic metadata was included differed by source and by participant, and the metadata was provided uncurated.

The sample consisted of peripheral blood. This TCR derives from a man at least 80 years old with acute or convalescent COVID-19.

The DNA sequence reads TGTGCCAGCAGCCTAGGGGGTGTTCAGCCCCAGCATTTT. This is translated as CASSLGGVQPQHF. The chain uses TRBV3-1 (or the pseudogene TRBV3-2) and TRBJ1-5; possibly the D gene is TRBD1, per 6 matching bases. Sequences LGHDT (CDR1) and YNNKEL (CDR2) are obtained from the germline V gene (reference sequence). Cut back by 4 bases and 6 bases, the V and J ends lie 10 bases apart. The CDR3 spans 13 residues, from the cysteine through the phenylalanine. Only the CDR3 DNA stays, 39 bases, in frame from base 1.